This T cell receptor beta chain was obtained from a study of CD8 T cells in ankylosing spondylitis. Germline-derived CDR1 and CDR2 are SEHNR and FQNEAQ (reference sequence). V dropped 3 bases and J dropped 0 bases, with 14 bases sitting between them. The CDR3 length is 16 residues. Quantitative barcoded 5'-RACE was used to prepare TCR beta libraries. In TCRdb, the 5' RACE reads were re-called with MiXCR into one record per CDR3 protein. The data show about 500,000 distinct CDR3 sequences, about 5% seen once. This clonotype has ten or more counts. Antigen: not known. Study results and limitations: Reportedly, significant enrichment of disease-linked clones occurred in matched ankylosing spondylitis synovial fluid. A subset of motif variants has previously been described in the synovial fluid and blood of reactive arthritis. What appeared characteristic of ankylosing spondylitis blood was a TCR beta motif of under 10 highly homologous variants.

The J gene is TRBJ1-2, the V gene TRBV7-9; D is possibly TRBD1 (6 bases). The origin of this receptor is a male donor with ankylosing spondylitis. What was sequenced was blood, either unsorted or a sorted T cell fraction (not recorded which). CDR3 DNA sequence: TGTGCCAGCAGCTTCCTACGGACAGAAGCTAACTATGGCTACACCTTC. Its translation: CASSFLRTEANYGYTF.